The 22 T cell receptor beta chains given below trace back to one sample, sequenced in a study of T cell repertoires in cytomegalovirus infection. Using its own MiXCR run on the reads, TCRdb lists one record per CDR3 protein. The sample gives 550,000 to 700,000 distinct CDR3 sequences, approximately 40% of which show up once; over 45% is in the top ten. Which antigens these TCRs recognize remains unknown. Sample: cultured PBMCs, taken from culture after CMV antigen stimulation. The receptors stem from a human donor in good health (CMV status not recorded). Some clones in this sample may be carry-over from other donors' samples.

This clonotype turned up a few times. This sequence joins TRBV7-6 and TRBJ1-1, with D unclear. The germline V gene has CDR1 SGHVS and CDR2 FNYEAQ. The V and J ends lost 5 bases and 5 bases respectively, with 9 bases between them. This CDR3 is 12 amino acids long. The CDR3 nucleotides are TGTGCCAGCAGCCCAGTGGGAACTGAAGCTTTCTTT. Translated, it gives CASSPVGTEAFF.

V gene TRBV20-1 combines with J gene TRBJ2-3; TRBD2 agrees at 12 bases. CDR1 and CDR2 from the germline V gene are DFQATT and SNEGSKA (reference sequence). The CDR3 has 15 residues. The CDR3 DNA follows: TGCAGCGCCCGAGGGACTAGCGGGTTCACAGATACGCAGTATTTT. Protein sequence: CSARGTSGFTDTQYF.

This clonotype was seen a handful of times. The chain recombines TRBV7-4 with TRBJ1-2; the match to TRBD1 covers 7 bases. From germline, CDR1 is SGHVT and CDR2 SQSDAQ. V was pared by 4 bases and J by 0 bases, with 8 bases of the junction left unmatched. The CDR3 consists of 16 residues. Here the CDR3 DNA reads TGTGCCAGCAGCTCCAGGACAGGACAGGCTAACTATGGCTACACCTTC. It translates to CASSSRTGQANYGYTF.

V usage is TRBV2 and J usage is TRBJ2-7; 8 bases map to TRBD1. Germline CDR1 is SNHLY and CDR2 is FYNNEI. The CDR3 is made up of 14 amino acids. V lost 6 bases to trimming and J lost 1 base; unmatched junction nucleotides: 5. CDR3 amino acids: CASRKDRASYEQYF. The CDR3 coding sequence is TGTGCCAGCAGGAAGGACAGGGCATCCTACGAGCAGTACTTC. The complete variable domain, with remaining parts taken from reference TRBV2 and TRBJ2-7, reads EPEVTQTPSHQVTQMGQEVILRCVPISNHLYFYWYRQILGQKVEFLVSFYNNEISEKSEIFDDQFSVERPDGSNFTLKIRSTKLEDSAMYFCASRKDRASYEQYFGPGTRLTVT.

This clonotype was seen many times. The chain employs TRBV7-2 and TRBJ1-1; possible D gene TRBD1, 6 bases. The V gene's germline CDR1 is SGHTA and CDR2 FQGNSA. This CDR3 is 17 amino acids long. Trimming pared 2 bases from V and 1 base from J, leaving 17 bases between. DNA for the CDR3: TGTGCCAGCAGCTTAACTTCCACCGGGACACCGAACACTGAAGCTTTCTTT. This gives the protein CASSLTSTGTPNTEAFF.

This clonotype was seen more than once but under ten times. The chain joins TRBV24-1 to TRBJ1-1; 9 bases map to TRBD1. The CDR3 has 15 residues. V was pared by 7 bases and J by 1 base, with 6 bases of the junction left unmatched. Germline loops: CDR1 KGHDR, CDR2 SFDVKD. This CDR3 reads CATRPPGQGNTEAFF. The CDR3 region has the DNA TGTGCCACCAGACCCCCGGGACAGGGGAACACTGAAGCTTTCTTT.

About this clonotype itself: A clone one base away is much larger, so this may be a read error. This chain connects TRBV5-4 to TRBJ1-4; 7 nucleotides align to TRBD1. There are 14 residues in the CDR3. V gave up 4 bases and J gave up 5 bases; unmatched junction bases: 5. Germline-derived CDR1 and CDR2 are SGHNT and YYREEE (reference sequence). This chain's CDR3 is CASSIGTENEKLFF. CDR3 DNA: TGTGCCAGCAGCATAGGGACAGAGAATGAAAAACTGTTTTTT.

The chain is built from TRBV7-9 and TRBJ2-1, with D perhaps matching TRBD1 or TRBD2 (6 bases each). Germline lookup yields CDR1 SEHNR and CDR2 FQNEAQ (reference sequence). Between the trimmed V and J ends, which lost 4 bases and 9 bases, there was a span of 19 bases. The CDR3 spans 15 residues. The CDR3 spells CASSSDRRGFSEQFF. In nucleotides, the CDR3 is TGTGCCAGCAGCTCCGATAGGAGGGGGTTTAGTGAGCAGTTCTTC.

V and J are TRBV10-2 and TRBJ2-3, with D maybe TRBD2 (7 bases). The CDR3 covers 15 residues. Germline V CDR1 and CDR2: WSHSY, SAAADI. The V end lost 4 bases, the J end lost 5 bases, and 16 bases lay between the germline ends. The CDR3 region is CASSARGAWEDTQYF. The CDR3 DNA reads TGCGCCAGCAGTGCCCGGGGGGCCTGGGAAGATACGCAGTATTTT.

The rearrangement links TRBV25-1 to TRBJ1-2; D gene ambiguous. This CDR3 comprises 15 residues. From germline, CDR1 is MGHDK and CDR2 SYGVNS. V lost 1 base and J lost 1, with 10 bases in between. CDR3 in DNA: TGTGCCAGCAGTGAATTCGGCGGTCTTAACTATGGCTACACCTTC. Amino acid sequence: CASSEFGGLNYGYTF.

This clonotype was recorded once. This chain joins TRBV6-2 or TRBV6-3 and TRBJ1-2; D may be TRBD1 (5 bases). V was pared by 6 bases and J by 2 bases, with 16 bases between. Germline-derived CDR1 and CDR2 are MNHEY and SVGEGT. The CDR3 is made up of 15 amino acids. This CDR3 reads CASSSGTQKNYGYTF. CDR3 DNA sequence: TGTGCCAGCAGCTCCGGGACGCAAAAGAACTATGGCTACACCTTC.

This clonotype was seen only a few times. The chain is built from TRBV4-1 and TRBJ2-1; D gene uncertain. Trimming removed 2 bases at V and 10 bases at J, with 12 bases between. The CDR3 is 13 amino acids. The germline gives CDR1 MGHRA, CDR2 YSYEKL. In DNA form, the CDR3 reads TGCGCCAGCAGCCAACAACGACTGGGGGAGCAGTTCTTC. The encoded protein is CASSQQRLGEQFF.

The rearrangement joins TRBV7-2 to TRBJ2-7; 7 bases agree with TRBD1. Germline V gives CDR1 SGHTA, CDR2 FQGNSA. The CDR3 extends over 15 amino acids. J gave up 4 bases and V 4 bases, and 10 bases lay outside the gene matches. This CDR3 is CASSSPEGARYEQYF. Here the CDR3 DNA reads TGTGCCAGCAGCTCGCCCGAGGGGGCCAGGTACGAGCAGTACTTC.

This sequence joins TRBV4-1 and TRBJ2-3; D tentatively reads TRBD1 or TRBD2 (6 bases each). V lost 1 base to trimming and J lost 2 bases, with 10 bases between them. Germline V gives CDR1 MGHRA, CDR2 YSYEKL. The CDR3 consists of 15 residues. The CDR3 DNA sequence: TGCGCCAGCAGCCAAGTAGGGGGGCACACAGATACGCAGTATTTT. It encodes CASSQVGGHTDTQYF.

This clonotype turned up a few times. This rearrangement joins TRBV4-1 to TRBJ2-7, with D possibly TRBD2 on 5 matching bases. Germline loops: CDR1 MGHRA, CDR2 YSYEKL. V dropped 1 base and J dropped 6 bases, with 13 bases sitting between them. The CDR3 runs 14 residues. CDR3 DNA sequence: TGCGCCAGCAGCCAAGCCCGGAGCGGACTCGAGCAGTACTTC. It specifies CASSQARSGLEQYF.

The chain combines TRBV5-1 with TRBJ1-5; D might be TRBD1 (6 bases). The CDR3 consists of 15 residues. CDR1 and CDR2 from the germline V gene are SGHRS and YFSETQ. Trimming left V 0 bases short and J 7 bases short, with 14 bases between. The CDR3 spells CASSLAGGRSQPQHF. The CDR3 nucleotides read TGCGCCAGCAGCTTGGCCGGGGGCCGATCGCAGCCCCAGCATTTT.

The chain recombines TRBV20-1 with TRBJ1-2; possible D gene TRBD1, 6 bases. CDR1 and CDR2 (germline): DFQATT, SNEGSKA (reference sequence). The CDR3 runs 14 residues. The ends were cut back, 5 bases at V and 4 bases at J, with 17 bases in the middle. The CDR3 bases are TGCAGTGCTCCGACAGGAGAAGAGGGCTATGGCTACACCTTC. Encoded protein: CSAPTGEEGYGYTF.

This clonotype has just a few counts. Here the CDR3 DNA reads TGTGCCAGCAGCTTAGTGTTGGGGCACCAGCCCCAGCATTTT. Translated: CASSLVLGHQPQHF. The gene calls are TRBV11-2 and TRBJ1-5, with TRBD1 as a possible D gene (5 bases). V gave up 1 base and J gave up 7 bases, with 11 bases separating them. Per the germline V gene, CDR1 is SGHAT and CDR2 is FQNNGV. The CDR3 runs 14 residues.

This clonotype was recorded a few times. The chain recombines TRBV7-8 with TRBJ2-5; the D gene is possibly TRBD2 (6 bases). The ends were cut back, 5 bases at V and 4 bases at J, with 17 bases in the middle. The CDR3 has 15 amino acids. Germline CDR1 SGHVS, CDR2 FQNEAQ. In nucleotides, the CDR3 is TGTGCCAGCAGCAGAGCTAGGGGAGCGGGAGAGACCCAGTACTTC. Translated: CASSRARGAGETQYF.

This clonotype appeared once. This chain uses TRBV12-3 or TRBV12-4 with TRBJ1-3; D is ambiguous. Deletions cut 6 bases from V and 1 base from J, with 7 bases between. CDR3 length equals 13 residues. CDR3 in DNA: TGTGCCAGCAGGGCCGGTTCTGGAAACACCATATATTTT. The encoded protein is CASRAGSGNTIYF.

The chain recombines TRBV5-5 with TRBJ2-1; no clear D. V was clipped by 2 bases and J by 2 bases, with 8 bases between them. Germline V gene lookup returns CDR1 SGHKS and CDR2 YYEKEE (reference sequence). This CDR3 is 14 amino acids long. CDR3 protein: CASSFSRTYNEQFF. In nucleotides, the CDR3 is TGTGCCAGCAGCTTCAGCCGGACCTACAATGAGCAGTTCTTC.

This chain joins TRBV7-8 and TRBJ1-2; D may be TRBD1 (5 bases). V lost 1 base, J lost 0 bases, and 9 bases lay in between. This CDR3 has 15 amino acids. Per the germline V gene, CDR1 is SGHVS and CDR2 is FQNEAQ. CDR3 region: CASSLGQGTNYGYTF. The CDR3 coding sequence is TGTGCCAGCAGCTTAGGCCAGGGAACTAACTATGGCTACACCTTC.